The 32 T cell receptor beta chains presented below share a single source sample, sequenced in a study of T cell responses to AZD1222 COVID-19 vaccine. Measured with immunoSEQ multiplex PCR; TCRdb has only the in-frame clones, and not every one. The repertoire holds about 150,000 clones, with approximately 91% as singletons. The sample here was peripheral blood, taken 28 days after the second AZD1222 dose. The receptors stem from an adult who received the AZD1222 COVID-19 vaccine.

The gene calls are TRBV27 and TRBJ2-5; D possibly corresponds to TRBD2 (5 bases). This CDR3 spans 14 amino acids. The ends were cut back, 5 bases at V and 2 bases at J, with 12 bases in the middle. Germline loops: CDR1 MNHEY, CDR2 SMNVEV (reference sequence). In DNA, the CDR3 is TGTGCCAGCAGTCTAGCTGGGATACAAGAGACCCAGTACTTC. Its protein is CASSLAGIQETQYF.

This chain joins TRBV5-1 and TRBJ2-5; 11 nucleotides agree with TRBD2. Germline assignment: CDR1 SGHRS and CDR2 YFSETQ. V trimming: 0 bases; J trimming: 8 bases; junction bases outside the gene matches: 9. The CDR3 has 16 amino acids. The CDR3 region has the DNA TGCGCCAGCAGCTTGGCGGTTAGCGGGAGGGTAGATACCCAGTACTTC. Translated: CASSLAVSGRVDTQYF.

The rearrangement uses TRBV7-2 and TRBJ1-2; tentatively, D is TRBD1 (5 bases). V was clipped by 5 bases and J by 8 bases, with 24 bases between them. Per the germline V gene, CDR1 is SGHTA and CDR2 is FQGNSA. This CDR3 has 16 residues. CDR3 in amino acids: CASSLGYRTPVRGYTF. The CDR3 bases are TGTGCCAGCAGCCTGGGATACAGGACACCGGTGAGGGGCTACACCTTC.

The V and J genes are TRBV18 and TRBJ1-6; possible D gene TRBD1, 6 bases. Trimming cost V 4 bases and J 0 bases, with 10 bases left between them. CDR1 is KGHSH and CDR2 is LQKENI in the germline V gene. This CDR3 has 16 amino acids. CDR3 sequence: CASSRDRSSYNSPLHF. The CDR3 region has the DNA TGTGCCAGCTCACGAGACAGGAGCTCCTATAATTCACCCCTCCACTTT.

This chain connects TRBV2 to TRBJ1-5; D is perhaps TRBD1 (6 bases). V lost 2 bases to trimming and J lost 1 base, with 6 bases between them. Germline CDR1 is SNHLY and CDR2 is FYNNEI. The CDR3 is 14 residues long. The DNA of the CDR3 is TGTGCCAGCAGTGAAAGGGGGAGCAATCAGCCCCAGCATTTT. Amino acid sequence: CASSERGSNQPQHF.

Only one count was recorded for this clone. The chain uses TRBV5-1 and TRBJ2-5; D is perhaps TRBD2 (6 bases). The CDR3 sequence is 15 residues long. CDR1 is SGHRS and CDR2 is YFSETQ in the germline V gene. Trimming pared 0 bases from V and 0 bases from J, leaving 9 bases between. This chain's CDR3 is CASSLDGGNQETQYF. The CDR3 nucleotides are TGCGCCAGCAGCTTGGACGGGGGAAACCAAGAGACCCAGTACTTC.

This clone was seen only once. V usage is TRBV15 and J usage is TRBJ1-5; D perhaps matches TRBD1 (5 bases). Per germline, CDR1 LNHNV and CDR2 YYDKDF (reference sequence). There are 15 residues in the CDR3. V dropped 6 bases and J dropped 5 bases, with 17 bases sitting between them. The CDR3 DNA follows: TGTGCCACCAGGCGAGTCGTTTCGGGGGATCAGCCCCAGCATTTT. Amino acid sequence: CATRRVVSGDQPQHF.

This chain uses TRBV7-6 with TRBJ1-1, with D tentatively TRBD1 (6 bases). V was shortened by 1 base and J by 5 bases, with 14 bases between the two germline ends. The CDR3 totals 15 residues. The germline CDR1 and CDR2 sequences are SGHVS and FNYEAQ. The DNA for the CDR3 is TGTGCCAGCAGCTTAGGGGGGCTCAGGGATACTGAAGCTTTCTTT. Its protein is CASSLGGLRDTEAFF.

This clone was seen only once. The gene calls are TRBV2 and TRBJ1-5; no reliable D call. Germline V gene sequence: CDR1 SNHLY, CDR2 FYNNEI. With 6 bases removed from V and 5 bases from J, the gap between germline ends came to 8 bases. The CDR3 sequence is 12 residues long. CDR3 loop: CASSEGYQPQHF. Written as DNA, the CDR3 is TGTGCCAGCAGCGAGGGCTATCAGCCCCAGCATTTT.

The V call is TRBV7-8, the J call TRBJ1-5, with 9 bases lining up with TRBD1. The germline CDR1 and CDR2 sequences are SGHVS and FQNEAQ. V lost 4 bases, J lost 6 bases, and 7 bases stayed unmatched. This CDR3 has 15 residues. In nucleotides, the CDR3 is TGTGCCAGCAGCTCACAGGGGGCCGGGCGTCAGCCCCAGCATTTT. Translating it yields CASSSQGAGRQPQHF.

This clone has more than one count but fewer than ten. This chain connects TRBV15 to TRBJ2-5; no definite D call. V was pared by 4 bases and J by 4 bases, with 13 bases between. This CDR3 has 14 residues. From germline, CDR1 is LNHNV and CDR2 YYDKDF (reference sequence). CDR3 bases: TGTGCCACCAGCAATGCAAGATACGGAGAGACCCAGTACTTC. Amino acid sequence: CATSNARYGETQYF.

The CDR3 DNA reads TGTGCCAGCTCACCCTTGGATAGCGGAGAGACCCAGTACTTC. Translation gives CASSPLDSGETQYF. The chain combines TRBV18 with TRBJ2-5; D possibly corresponds to TRBD2 (6 bases). Trimming took 3 bases from V and 4 from J, leaving 12 bases between them. Germline-derived CDR1 and CDR2 are KGHSH and LQKENI. This CDR3 has 14 residues.

The rearrangement uses TRBV9 and TRBJ1-3, with D uncertain. The V and J ends lost 0 bases and 4 bases respectively, with 8 bases between them. Germline V lookup: CDR1 SGDLS, CDR2 YYNGEE. The CDR3 sequence is 14 residues long. CDR3 coding DNA: TGTGCCAGCAGCGTAGAGATGACCGGAAACACCATATATTTT. The encoded protein is CASSVEMTGNTIYF.

The chain combines TRBV5-1 with TRBJ1-1; the match to TRBD1 covers 8 bases. This CDR3 region has 15 residues. J was trimmed by 4 bases and V by 1 base; bases with no gene match: 6. Germline CDR1 is SGHRS and CDR2 is YFSETQ. CDR3 DNA: TGCGCCAGCAGCTTGTATATCACAGGGGGCACTGAAGCTTTCTTT. Amino acids: CASSLYITGGTEAFF.

The chain uses TRBV18 and TRBJ2-4; no clear D. V was pared by 0 bases and J by 2 bases, with 8 bases between. The length of the CDR3 is 15 residues. From germline, CDR1 is KGHSH and CDR2 LQKENI. This CDR3 is CASSPPGSTKNIQYF. The CDR3 bases are TGTGCCAGCTCACCACCGGGATCCACCAAAAACATTCAGTACTTC.

This chain connects TRBV5-1 to TRBJ1-2; D unclear. CDR3 length: 14 residues. Germline assignment: CDR1 SGHRS and CDR2 YFSETQ. The V end was cut by 3 bases, the J end by 2 bases, with 11 bases between. The CDR3 sequence is CASSSGLVNYGYTF. The CDR3 DNA reads as TGCGCCAGCAGCTCGGGGTTGGTGAACTATGGCTACACCTTC. Based on the CDR3 plus reference TRBV5-1 and TRBJ1-2, the full variable domain is KAGVTQTPRYLIKTRGQQVTLSCSPISGHRSVSWYQQTPGQGLQFLFEYFSETQRNKGNFPGRFSGRQFSNSRSEMNVSTLELGDSALYLCASSSGLVNYGYTFGSGTRLTVV.

This clone was seen only once. The genes are TRBV7-3 and TRBJ2-1; no firm D call. The V gene's germline CDR1 is SGHTA and CDR2 FQGTGA. V lost 5 bases and J lost 5, with 13 bases in between. The CDR3 runs to 14 residues. Here the CDR3 DNA reads TGTGCCAGCAGCAGGACCTCTACTAACAATGAGCAGTTCTTC. It specifies CASSRTSTNNEQFF.

The chain couples TRBV5-1 to TRBJ1-1, with a weak D call TRBD1 (5 bases). The CDR3 runs to 16 residues. The V gene lost 4 bases and the J gene lost 2 bases, with 18 bases spanning the gap. The V gene's germline CDR1 is SGHRS and CDR2 YFSETQ. For the CDR3, the DNA is TGCGCCAGCAGCACCCCGCGGGGCAGGTATAACACTGAAGCTTTCTTT. Translation gives CASSTPRGRYNTEAFF.

The rearrangement uses TRBV20-1 and TRBJ2-4; 9 nucleotides line up with TRBD2. The germline V gene encodes CDR1 DFQATT and CDR2 SNEGSKA (reference sequence). V shed 3 bases, J shed 2 bases, and the junction held 5 bases outside the gene matches. The CDR3 runs to 15 residues. DNA for the CDR3: TGCAGTGCTAGTTTCGCGGGGGGGCCCAAAAACATTCAGTACTTC. This sequence encodes CSASFAGGPKNIQYF.

V gene TRBV11-2 combines with J gene TRBJ2-7; 7 bases fit TRBD1. V was clipped by 5 bases and J by 6 bases; unmatched bases: 7. This CDR3 region has 13 residues. Germline V gene sequence: CDR1 SGHAT, CDR2 FQNNGV. CDR3 sequence: CASSLGQAFEQYF. In DNA form, the CDR3 reads TGTGCCAGCAGCCTTGGACAGGCCTTCGAGCAGTACTTC.

V gene TRBV15 combines with J gene TRBJ1-5; tentative D call: TRBD1 (5 bases). V was cut by 0 bases and J by 1 base, with 13 bases left in between. Germline V gene lookup returns CDR1 LNHNV and CDR2 YYDKDF (reference sequence). The length of the CDR3 is 17 residues. CDR3 residues: CATSRDGAVESNQPQHF. CDR3 nucleotide sequence: TGTGCCACCAGCAGAGATGGGGCAGTTGAAAGCAATCAGCCCCAGCATTTT.

This rearrangement joins TRBV5-1 to TRBJ1-1; TRBD1 might be the D (5 bases). The CDR3 has 17 residues. V lost 3 bases, J lost 1 base, and 19 bases lay in between. Germline V CDR1 and CDR2: SGHRS, YFSETQ. CDR3 loop: CASSSNVGGHSNTEAFF. CDR3 nucleotide sequence: TGCGCCAGCAGCTCGAACGTCGGTGGACACTCGAACACTGAAGCTTTCTTT.

The V gene is TRBV6-5, the J gene TRBJ2-2, with TRBD2 matching over 7 bases. Germline V gene data show CDR1 as MNHEY and CDR2 as SVGAGI. The ends lost 4 bases at V and 6 bases at J; junction bases unmatched: 8. This CDR3 contains 15 residues. The CDR3 region has the DNA TGTGCCAGCAGTTCCCATCCAACTAGCGCCGGGGAGCTGTTTTTT. The encoded protein is CASSSHPTSAGELFF.

This clone is a singleton in its sample. The chain carries TRBV14 and TRBJ2-7; 10 bases map to TRBD1. The V gene end was trimmed by 7 bases and the J gene end by 0 bases; junction bases not matched to a gene: 18. In germline, CDR1 is SGHDN, CDR2 FVKESK. The CDR3 has 19 amino acids. CDR3 DNA: TGTGCCAGCACTTCAAGTTCCTTTGGGGGGACAGGGGCCTCCTACGAGCAGTACTTC. Translated, it gives CASTSSSFGGTGASYEQYF.

J is TRBJ2-2 and V is TRBV18; no clear D gene. Germline loops: CDR1 KGHSH, CDR2 LQKENI. CDR3 length: 13 residues. The ends were cut back, 6 bases at V and 0 bases at J, with 5 bases in the middle. CDR3 sequence: CASSQSNTGELFF. The CDR3 region has the DNA TGTGCCAGCTCCCAATCGAACACCGGGGAGCTGTTTTTT.

The rearrangement links TRBV3-1 (or the pseudogene TRBV3-2) to TRBJ1-2; D is unresolved. The germline V gene encodes CDR1 LGHDT and CDR2 YNNKEL (reference sequence). CDR3 length equals 17 residues. Trimming left V 1 base short and J 3 bases short, with 18 bases between. The CDR3 nucleotides are TGTGCCAGCAGCCAAGGTGTAGGTTGGATTTCCGACTATGGCTACACCTTC. Its protein is CASSQGVGWISDYGYTF.

The chain recombines TRBV7-8 with TRBJ1-2, with TRBD1 matching 7 bases. The CDR3 has 15 residues. The V gene end was trimmed by 4 bases and the J gene end by 8 bases; junction bases not matched to a gene: 13. Germline loops: CDR1 SGHVS, CDR2 FQNEAQ. The CDR3 coding sequence is TGTGCCAGCAGCTCCCCCCTTCAGGGGGTTGACGGCTACACCTTC. Protein sequence: CASSSPLQGVDGYTF.

The rearrangement links TRBV19 to TRBJ1-2; no clear D gene. CDR3 length: 14 residues. V was cut by 3 bases and J by 7 bases, with 15 bases left in between. The V gene's germline CDR1 is LNHDA and CDR2 SQIVND (reference sequence). CDR3 sequence: CASSIIPTGSGYTF. CDR3 sequence (DNA): TGTGCCAGTAGTATTATCCCGACGGGGAGTGGCTACACCTTC.

The chain recombines TRBV10-3 with TRBJ1-1; 7 bases match TRBD1. The CDR3 is 12 residues long. Per germline, CDR1 ENHRY and CDR2 SYGVKD. Trimming cost V 7 bases and J 4 bases; bases outside gene matches: 3. Here the CDR3 DNA reads TGTGCCATCACCCCAGGGGGCACTGAAGCTTTCTTT. Its translation is CAITPGGTEAFF.

This chain uses TRBV12-3 or TRBV12-4 with TRBJ1-1, with a tentative D call TRBD1 (6 bases). This CDR3 has 13 amino acids. Trimming took off 7 bases at V and 11 bases at J, with 20 bases between the two ends. CDR3 in amino acids: CASTKGTSARAFF. CDR3 nucleotides: TGTGCCAGCACTAAAGGGACATCCGCGCGGGCTTTCTTT.

The rearrangement joins TRBV5-5 to TRBJ1-4, with a tentative D call TRBD1 (5 bases). V was clipped by 0 bases and J by 6 bases, with 12 bases between them. Germline lookup yields CDR1 SGHKS and CDR2 YYEKEE (reference sequence). The length of the CDR3 is 15 residues. The CDR3 DNA reads TGTGCCAGCAGCTTGGGTGGCTGGGGCTATGAAAAACTGTTTTTT. Translation gives CASSLGGWGYEKLFF.

V gene TRBV21-1 combines with J gene TRBJ1-4. TRBV21-1 is listed as a pseudogene. The CDR3 length is 18 residues. For the CDR3, the DNA is TGTGCCAGCAGCAAAGCGACAGGAGGGCCACCGGCTAATGAAAAACTGTTTTTT. Translated, it gives CASSKATGGPPANEKLFF.